Following are 8 T cell receptor beta chains from one sample sequenced in a study of blood T cell repertoires in COVID-19. Sequencing was performed with immunoSEQ multiplex PCR; in TCRdb, only in-frame clones are kept and a portion is missing. The sample has roughly 150,000 clones, roughly nine tenths seen once. The sequenced material came from PBMCs or T cells enriched from blood (not recorded which). Receptors were obtained from a woman aged 40 to 49 who had been exposed to COVID-19.

This clone was seen once. The chain employs TRBV23-1 and TRBJ1-5, with a tentative D call TRBD1 (5 bases). TRBV23-1 carries the ORF label, with uncertain function. Trimming removed 3 bases at V and 4 bases at J, with 22 bases between. CDR3 length: 18 residues. This chain's CDR3 is CASSHPGSGRRENQPQHF. CDR3 DNA: TGCGCCAGCAGTCATCCAGGGTCGGGTCGTCGGGAGAATCAGCCCCAGCATTTT.

This clone appeared a single time. This rearrangement joins TRBV11-1 to TRBJ1-1, with D possibly TRBD1 on 5 matching bases. The CDR3 contains 14 residues. Trimming pared 5 bases from V and 0 bases from J, leaving 10 bases between. Germline-derived CDR1 and CDR2 are SGHAT and FQDESV (reference sequence). The CDR3 reads CASSRGGLNTEAFF. The CDR3 DNA follows: TGTGCCAGCAGCAGGGGTGGGCTGAACACTGAAGCTTTCTTT. Based on the CDR3 plus reference TRBV11-1 and TRBJ1-1, the full variable domain is EAEVAQSPRYKITEKSQAVAFWCDPISGHATLYWYRQILGQGPELLVQFQDESVVDDSQLPKDRFSAERLKGVDSTLKIQPAELGDSAMYLCASSRGGLNTEAFFGQGTRLTVV.

This chain connects TRBV27 to TRBJ1-1; TRBD1 matches 8 bases. Trimming removed 8 bases from V and 11 bases from J; junction bases left unmatched: 10. Germline lookup yields CDR1 MNHEY and CDR2 SMNVEV (reference sequence). This CDR3 is built from 12 residues. This chain's CDR3 is CASRNTGGEAFF. The DNA of the CDR3 is TGTGCCAGCCGAAATACAGGGGGAGAGGCTTTCTTT.

The gene calls are TRBV7-8 and TRBJ2-7; D possibly corresponds to TRBD1 (6 bases). The CDR3 is 14 residues long. V was trimmed by 5 bases and J by 0 bases, leaving 11 bases between them. Germline V gene sequence: CDR1 SGHVS, CDR2 FQNEAQ. CDR3 bases: TGTGCCAGCAGCCTAAAACAGGGCTCCTACGAGCAGTACTTC. It is translated as CASSLKQGSYEQYF.

The gene calls are TRBV4-3 and TRBJ1-6; 7 positions agree with TRBD1. Germline loops: CDR1 LGHNA, CDR2 YSLEER. With V trimmed by 5 bases and J by 7 bases, 8 bases remained unmatched. The length of the CDR3 is 15 residues. CDR3 nucleotide sequence: TGCGCCAGCAGCAGGGCAGGGGGATCGAATTCACCCCTCCACTTT. Encoded protein: CASSRAGGSNSPLHF.

The CDR3 protein is CASRGGNQPQHF. CDR3 DNA sequence: TGTGCCAGTCGCGGGGGGAATCAGCCCCAGCATTTT. This sequence joins TRBV6-5 and TRBJ1-5; maybe TRBD1 (5 bases). The germline V gene encodes CDR1 MNHEY and CDR2 SVGAGI. CDR3 size: 12 residues. Between the trimmed V and J ends, which lost 9 bases and 4 bases, there was a span of 10 bases.

This chain joins TRBV7-8 and TRBJ1-1; a weak D match, TRBD1 (5 bases). The CDR3 loop spans 16 amino acids. Germline loops: CDR1 SGHVS, CDR2 FQNEAQ. Trimming left V 5 bases short and J 1 base short, with 17 bases between. DNA for the CDR3: TGTGCCAGCAGCCCTTGGCGGGGCAGAGGGAACACTGAAGCTTTCTTT. This codes for CASSPWRGRGNTEAFF. Using reference TRBV7-8 and TRBJ1-1 for the parts outside the CDR3, the full variable domain is GAGVSQSPRYKVAKRGQDVALRCDPISGHVSLFWYQQALGQGPEFLTYFQNEAQLDKSGLPSDRFFAERPEGSVSTLKIQRTQQEDSAVYLCASSPWRGRGNTEAFFGQGTRLTVV.

The CDR3 reads CASSKVGQLNTEAFF. The CDR3 DNA reads as TGTGCCAGTAGTAAGGTTGGACAACTGAACACTGAAGCTTTCTTT. The chain carries TRBV19 and TRBJ1-1; D may be TRBD1 (5 bases). This CDR3 contains 15 residues. The germline V and J ends were trimmed by 4 bases and 0 bases, with 12 bases remaining between them. Per the germline V gene, CDR1 is LNHDA and CDR2 is SQIVND (reference sequence). The full variable domain, completed using reference TRBV19 and TRBJ1-1, is DGGITQSPKYLFRKEGQNVTLSCEQNLNHDAMYWYRQDPGQGLRLIYYSQIVNDFQKGDIAEGYSVSREKKESFPLTVTSAQKNPTAFYLCASSKVGQLNTEAFFGQGTRLTVV.